The clone carrying this TCR beta chain came up once. Its matching antigen is unknown. The sample originates from a study of vaccination and CD4 T cells after COVID-19. Study background: Blood was drawn a median roughly 66 days post second dose, range 14 to 241. In culture, cells were exposed to overlapping spike peptides from SARS-CoV-2, HCoV-NL63, HCoV-OC43 and HCoV-229E.

The Oncomine TCR Beta short-read assay sequenced DNA from cultured CD4+ T cells. Cultured CD4+ T cells were the source of extracted genomic DNA. TCRdb reprocessed the PCR reads with MiXCR, giving one entry per CDR3 protein. The table has some 15,000 distinct CDR3 sequences, over 45% seen once. The time point: late sampling 161 to 241 days after vaccination in a few convalescent patients. Treatment denoted: roughly 10-day PBMC culture with coronavirus spike peptide pools or control peptides (ViraFEST assay). The authors replaced half the medium with fresh IL-2 medium on days 3 and 7. The germline V gene encodes CDR1 DFQATT and CDR2 SNEGSKA (reference sequence). CDR3 length equals 16 residues. Between the trimmed V and J ends, which lost 5 bases and 3 bases, there was a span of 20 bases.

The sequence derives from a human donor who had recovered from COVID-19. The sample here was CD4+ T cells from blood, cultured in vitro, taken about 7 months after SARS-CoV-2 vaccination. The chain joins TRBV20-1 to TRBJ2-1, with D possibly matching TRBD2 (8 bases). The DNA for the CDR3 is TGCAGTGCTCTTGACCCGGGAGGGGGCAGCTACAATGAGCAGTTCTTC. As protein: CSALDPGGGSYNEQFF.